This T cell receptor (beta chain) was sequenced during a study of T cells in narcolepsy. The wider study: Enrolled donors included narcolepsy type 1 or type 2 patients and healthy controls. General study results and limits: HCRT-specific and TRIB2-specific autoreactive clonotypes appeared among same-patient CSF and blood CD4+ clonotypes.

The method was immunoSEQ multiplex PCR; TCRdb's version includes in-frame clones alone and lacks a portion of them. The top ten hold 2.3% of the sample, which has approximately 35,000 clones, over 65% seen once. As concerns this clone: Its antigen is as yet unknown.

Germline V gives CDR1 MNHNY, CDR2 SVGAGI (reference sequence). There are 13 residues in the CDR3. V lost 10 bases and J 2 bases, leaving 14 bases between the germline ends. The chain combines TRBV6-6 with TRBJ1-1, with D unresolved. Sequencing was done on a sample of memory (CD45RA-) CD4+ T cells from blood. The sequence was collected from a human donor in good health. CDR3 sequence (DNA): TGTGCCACCCGGTTACATGGTAACACTGAAGCTTTCTTT. It translates to CATRLHGNTEAFF.